The 9 T cell receptor beta chains presented below share a single source sample, sequenced in a study of T cell responses to AZD1222 COVID-19 vaccine. Clones were read by immunoSEQ multiplex PCR, and TCRdb kept only the in-frame ones, dropping some. The sample lists fewer than 130,000 clones; around 92% were seen once. This specimen was peripheral blood, taken on day 0 of AZD1222 vaccination. The receptors here all came from an adult in good health.

Comment on this clone: This sample also contains other DNA sequences that code for the same CDR3. This sequence joins TRBV5-6 and TRBJ2-2, with D possibly being TRBD2 (6 bases). Deletions cut 5 bases from V and 4 bases from J, with 12 bases between. The CDR3 length is 14 residues. Germline CDR1 is SGHDT and CDR2 is YYEEEE. CDR3 coding DNA: TGTGCCAGCAGTCGCACCGGGGGCACCGGGGAGCTGTTTTTT. Translation gives CASSRTGGTGELFF.

This clone was counted a single time. This sequence joins TRBV24-1 and TRBJ1-2; D call uncertain. The ends were cut back, 2 bases at V and 4 bases at J, with 4 bases in the middle. Per the germline V gene, CDR1 is KGHDR and CDR2 is SFDVKD. The CDR3 totals 12 residues. In DNA form, the CDR3 reads TGTGCCACCAGTGATTATAGCTATGGCTACACCTTC. It encodes CATSDYSYGYTF.

The chain combines TRBV13 with TRBJ1-4, with a possible D match to TRBD1 (5 bases). With 5 bases removed from V and 8 bases from J, the gap between germline ends came to 18 bases. The CDR3 contains 15 residues. Germline V gene data show CDR1 as PRHDT and CDR2 as FYEKMQ (reference sequence). The CDR3 nucleotides are TGTGCCAGCAGCCAGACGCGGCAGGGCGGAGAAAAACTGTTTTTT. Protein sequence: CASSQTRQGGEKLFF.

This rearrangement joins TRBV7-9 to TRBJ1-4; 10 bases agree with TRBD1. Germline loops: CDR1 SEHNR, CDR2 FQNEAQ (reference sequence). Trimming took 5 bases from V and 9 from J; bases not matched to a gene: 9. The CDR3 has 15 residues. CDR3 DNA: TGTGCCAGCAGCAGAGCGGACAGGGGGTGGAAAAAACTGTTTTTT. Translated, it gives CASSRADRGWKKLFF.

The chain recombines TRBV7-9 with TRBJ1-6; D is ambiguous. The germline CDR1 and CDR2 sequences are SEHNR and FQNEAQ (reference sequence). The CDR3 is 14 amino acids. The V end lost 2 bases, the J end lost 7 bases, and 9 bases lay between the germline ends. For the CDR3, the DNA is TGTGCCAGCAGCTTAAGAACAGAAAATTCACCCCTCCACTTT. It encodes CASSLRTENSPLHF.

In this sample, this clone turned up a few times. V and J are TRBV3-1 (or the pseudogene TRBV3-2) and TRBJ1-1; D might be TRBD1 (6 bases). The germline CDR1 and CDR2 sequences are LGHDT and YNNKEL (reference sequence). The CDR3 is 13 amino acids. Trimming cost V 7 bases and J 4 bases, with 13 bases left between them. The CDR3 region is CASTRGGGTEAFF. The CDR3 coding sequence is TGTGCCAGCACCCGAGGAGGGGGCACTGAAGCTTTCTTT.

The J gene is TRBJ2-1, the V gene TRBV5-6, with 15 bases that match TRBD2. The CDR3 is 19 residues long. V was clipped by 0 bases and J by 0 bases; unmatched bases: 4. The germline V gene has CDR1 SGHDT and CDR2 YYEEEE. As DNA, the CDR3 is TGTGCCAGCAGCTTGGAAGGACTAGCGGGGGGGCTCTCCTACAATGAGCAGTTCTTC. Residues: CASSLEGLAGGLSYNEQFF.

The chain links TRBV19 to TRBJ1-6, with 7 bases fitting TRBD1. V lost 7 bases to trimming and J lost 7 bases; unmatched junction nucleotides: 10. The CDR3 spans 15 residues. Germline V CDR1 and CDR2: LNHDA, SQIVND (reference sequence). CDR3 nucleotides: TGTGCCAGTACGACAGGGCCCTCGGGAAATTCACCCCTCCACTTT. This codes for CASTTGPSGNSPLHF.

CDR3 amino acids: CASSDSLSYEQYF. The CDR3 DNA reads as TGTGCCAGCAGTGACAGCCTTTCGTACGAGCAGTACTTC. The chain joins TRBV6-1 to TRBJ2-7; unclear D gene. This CDR3 comprises 13 residues. Germline CDR1 reads MNHNS; CDR2 reads SASEGT. Trimming pared 3 bases from V and 4 bases from J, leaving 10 bases between.